This passage covers 23 T cell receptor beta chains from one sample sequenced in a study of Tregs in tolerant kidney transplant recipients. These receptors have no identified antigens. Profiling relied on immunoSEQ multiplex PCR, and the TCRdb table lists in-frame clones only, not all of them. The sample totals thousands of clones. Recipient PBMCs carried a CFSE label and met irradiated graft donor PBMCs for approximately six days before FACS sorting. Sequencing used CD8+ T cells from blood cultured with allogeneic cells, obtained before the transplant. These receptors came from a human patient who received a combined kidney and bone marrow transplant.

Partial CDR3 DNA: TGTGCCAGCAGTTTATCAGCTAGCGGGAGGACAGATACG. Residues: CASSLSASGRTDT. The whole CDR3 protein reads CASSLSASGRTDTQYF. The rearrangement uses TRBV27 and TRBJ2-3, with 11 positions matching TRBD2. The read falls 3 residues short of the CDR3 end, and the missing part is taken from the germline J gene. This CDR3 spans 16 amino acids. J was trimmed by 3 bases and V by 0 bases; bases with no gene match: 2. Germline V gives CDR1 MNHEY, CDR2 SMNVEV (reference sequence).

For this clone: The read halts 3 residues ahead of the CDR3 end, with the missing end drawn from the germline J gene. V gene TRBV5-5 combines with J gene TRBJ1-1, with TRBD1 matching 7 bases. Germline V gene lookup returns CDR1 SGHKS and CDR2 YYEKEE (reference sequence). The CDR3 runs 15 residues. Trimming cost V 0 bases and J 6 bases; bases outside gene matches: 8. CDR3 amino acids: CASSLAYGQDAEAFF. Incomplete CDR3 DNA: TGTGCCAGCAGCTTGGCCTACGGACAGGATGCTGAA.

In regard to this clone: The read finishes 3 residues shy of the CDR3 end, and the germline J gene is used to complete it. The rearrangement joins TRBV11-2 to TRBJ1-2; TRBD1 matches 8 bases. This CDR3 is built from 15 residues. Germline CDR1 and CDR2: SGHAT and FQNNGV. J gave up 4 bases and V 1 base, and 5 bases lay outside the gene matches. The sequenced CDR3 bases are TGTGCCAGCAGCTTAGGTCCAGGGGGCTTCTATGGC. Translated: CASSLGPGGFYG. The entire CDR3 protein is CASSLGPGGFYGYTF. The full variable domain, completed using reference TRBV11-2 and TRBJ1-2, is EAGVAQSPRYKIIEKRQSVAFWCNPISGHATLYWYQQILGQGPKLLIQFQNNGVVDDSQLPKDRFSAERLKGVDSTLKIQPAKLEDSAVYLCASSLGPGGFYGYTFGSGTRLTVV.

This clone is classed as large by frequency. Read data end 3 residues before the CDR3 end; the end is taken from the germline J gene. The V and J genes are TRBV10-3 and TRBJ2-2; 11 nucleotides line up with TRBD2. The CDR3 spans 18 residues. With 6 bases clipped from V and 0 bases from J, the junction kept 9 bases outside the gene matches. CDR1 and CDR2 (germline): ENHRY, SYGVKD. CDR3 bases read: TGTGCCATCAGCTTAATGACTAGCGGGGATCCGAACACCGGGGAG. Its protein is CAISLMTSGDPNTGE. The whole CDR3 is CAISLMTSGDPNTGELFF.

Frequency places this clone as medium-sized. Incomplete CDR3 DNA: TGTGCCAGCAGTGGGGTAGCGGGAGGTCACAATGAG. Translated: CASSGVAGGHNE. The entire CDR3 sequence reads CASSGVAGGHNEQFF. The chain links TRBV2 to TRBJ2-1; 10 positions match TRBD2. The CDR3 end falls 3 residues outside the read, so it is completed with the germline J gene. Germline CDR1 and CDR2: SNHLY and FYNNEI. Losses at the gene ends were 4 bases for V and 5 bases for J; bases not matched to a gene: 5. The CDR3 consists of 15 residues.

Details on this clone: Compared with germline, one end of the junction differs, possibly owing to a read error. The CDR3 bases that were read are TGCGCCAGCAGCCGGACCGAGACAGGGCTCGACGAG. Translation: CASSRTETGLDE. In full, the CDR3 is CASSRTETGLDEQYF. This chain joins TRBV4-2 and TRBJ2-7; 7 nucleotides line up with TRBD1. The sequenced fragment ends 3 residues before the CDR3 boundary, so the rest is inferred from the germline J gene. This CDR3 is 15 amino acids long. Germline CDR1 and CDR2: LGHNA and YNFKEQ.

Note on this clone: The CDR3 goes on 3 residues after the read ends, and that part is filled in from the germline J gene. This chain links TRBV30 with TRBJ1-2, with 8 bases fitting TRBD1. CDR1 and CDR2 from the germline V gene are GTSNPN and SVGIG (reference sequence). Trimming cost V 4 bases and J 6 bases; bases outside gene matches: 7. The CDR3 loop spans 13 amino acids. The CDR3 loop reads CAWITGQGNGYTF. Partial CDR3 DNA: TGTGCCTGGATCACAGGACAGGGAAATGGC.

About this clone itself: The sequenced fragment ends 3 residues before the CDR3 boundary, so the rest is inferred from the germline J gene. The chain carries TRBV27 and TRBJ2-7, with TRBD1 identical over 8 bases. This CDR3 has 18 residues. The germline V gene has CDR1 MNHEY and CDR2 SMNVEV (reference sequence). The junction had 16 bases not matched to a gene; V was cut back by 2 bases and J by 4 bases. The CDR3 loop reads CASSLIWSGTGILYEQYF. Partial CDR3 DNA: TGTGCCAGCAGTTTAATCTGGTCCGGGACAGGCATATTATACGAG.

This clone shows up as medium-sized by frequency. The read halts 3 residues ahead of the CDR3 end, with the missing end drawn from the germline J gene. The chain recombines TRBV7-2 with TRBJ2-5; 7 positions agree with TRBD2. This CDR3 comprises 15 residues. The V segment lost 1 base and the J segment 5 bases; nucleotides outside the gene matches: 7. Germline CDR1 and CDR2: SGHTA and FQGNSA. CDR3: CASSLGGGAGETQYF. The CDR3 DNA, read in part, is TGTGCCAGCAGCTTAGGGGGAGGGGCAGGGGAGACC.

Considering frequency, this clone is medium-sized. The read terminates 3 residues before the CDR3 end, so the remaining end is supplied by the germline J gene. The chain joins TRBV4-1 to TRBJ2-5, with a possible D match to TRBD2 (5 bases). The germline V gene encodes CDR1 MGHRA and CDR2 YSYEKL. The CDR3 extends over 15 amino acids. V lost 1 base and J lost 2, with 11 bases in between. Incomplete CDR3 DNA: TGCGCCAGCAGCCAAGCCCCCCGCGGGCAAGAGACC. Its protein product is CASSQAPRGQET. The entire CDR3 protein reads CASSQAPRGQETQYF.

By frequency, this clone is medium-sized. The read terminates 3 residues ahead of where the CDR3 ends, so the germline J gene completes it. The chain combines TRBV7-9 with TRBJ2-3, with 9 nucleotides matching TRBD1. This CDR3 has 12 amino acids. Germline V gene data show CDR1 as SEHNR and CDR2 as FQNEAQ (reference sequence). CDR3: CASGEQGATQYF. The CDR3 DNA, read in part, is TGTGCCAGCGGGGAACAGGGGGCAACG.

Comment on this clone: The observed sequence ends 3 residues before the CDR3 terminus, with the missing tail filled in from the germline J gene. The chain has TRBV7-8 and TRBJ2-7; 9 nucleotides agree with TRBD2. The length of the CDR3 is 14 residues. Trimming cost V 1 base and J 5 bases; bases outside gene matches: 3. Germline assignment: CDR1 SGHVS and CDR2 FQNEAQ. CDR3 bases read: TGTGCCAGCAGCTTAGGGGGCGGGGGGGACGAG. Encoded protein: CASSLGGGGDE. The full CDR3 protein reads CASSLGGGGDEQYF.

CDR3 DNA (partial): TGCGCCAGCAGCTCGGGGATCGGGGTGTCCTACGAG. As protein: CASSSGIGVSYE. The entire CDR3 protein reads CASSSGIGVSYEQYF. The chain couples TRBV5-1 to TRBJ2-7; a possible D gene is TRBD2 (5 bases). Coverage ceases 3 residues before the CDR3 finishes, and the germline J gene fills in the end. V lost 3 bases, J lost 1 base, and 14 bases lay in between. The germline gives CDR1 SGHRS, CDR2 YFSETQ. This CDR3 region has 15 residues.

For this clone: The read ends 3 residues before the CDR3 terminus; that terminus is restored from the germline J gene. The chain joins TRBV4-2 to TRBJ2-3, with D perhaps TRBD1 (5 bases). CDR3 length: 16 residues. The germline gives CDR1 LGHNA, CDR2 YNFKEQ. The ends were cut back, 0 bases at V and 4 bases at J, with 14 bases in the middle. CDR3: CASSQESTFRADTQYF. CDR3 DNA, as far as it was read: TGTGCCAGCAGCCAAGAGAGTACCTTCAGGGCAGATACG.

On this clone: The missing CDR3 end, 3 residues past where the read stops, is filled in from the germline J gene. The J gene is TRBJ2-1, the V gene TRBV20-1; TRBD2 matches at 7 bases. Germline-derived CDR1 and CDR2 are DFQATT and SNEGSKA (reference sequence). V shed 1 base and J 0 bases; nucleotides not matched to a gene: 6. The CDR3 is made up of 16 amino acids. The chain's CDR3 is CSARGRASGSYNEQFF. CDR3 bases read: TGCAGTGCTAGAGGTAGGGCTAGCGGCTCCTACAATGAG.

This clone is called medium-sized based on its frequency. The DNA ends 3 residues before the CDR3 does, and the rest of the CDR3 is filled in from the germline J gene. V usage is TRBV29-1 and J usage is TRBJ1-2; perhaps TRBD1 as D (6 bases). The CDR3 loop spans 12 amino acids. CDR1 SQVTM and CDR2 ANQGSEA come from the germline V gene. Deletions cut 7 bases from V and 7 bases from J, with 16 bases between. The sequenced part of the CDR3 DNA is TGCAGCGCTGTACAGGGTGTGGTTGGC. Amino acid sequence: CSAVQGVVG. The whole CDR3 protein is CSAVQGVVGYTF.

A word on this clone: Coverage ceases 3 residues before the CDR3 finishes, and the germline J gene fills in the end. The rearrangement uses TRBV7-9 and TRBJ2-7; a weak D match, TRBD1 (6 bases). The CDR3 runs 13 residues. The germline gives CDR1 SEHNR, CDR2 FQNEAQ (reference sequence). V lost 5 bases and J 2 bases, leaving 10 bases between the germline ends. CDR3 amino acids: CASSRGQTYEQYF. The sequenced CDR3 bases are TGTGCCAGCAGCCGCGGACAGACCTACGAG.

CDR3 DNA, as far as it was read: TGTGCCAGCAGCTTAGGGTCAGGTGGGGGGTCACCC. Amino acids: CASSLGSGGGSP. From start to end, the CDR3 is CASSLGSGGGSPLHF. V is TRBV13 and J is TRBJ1-6, with D possibly being TRBD1 (5 bases). The observed sequence ends 3 residues before the CDR3 terminus, with the missing tail filled in from the germline J gene. CDR3 length: 15 amino acids. V lost 0 bases, J lost 10 bases, and 13 bases lay in between. Germline V gives CDR1 PRHDT, CDR2 FYEKMQ (reference sequence).

This clone registers medium-sized (0.01 to 0.1%) by frequency. The read ends 3 residues shy of where the CDR3 ends; the end is completed using the germline J gene. The chain carries TRBV7-9 and TRBJ1-2, with 7 bases aligning to TRBD1. Germline loops: CDR1 SEHNR, CDR2 FQNEAQ (reference sequence). The CDR3 spans 11 residues. With 11 bases clipped from V and 7 bases from J, the junction kept 7 bases outside the gene matches. CDR3 DNA (partial): TGTGCCGTCGACAGGGAGGGTGGC. Amino acids: CAVDREGG. The CDR3 in full is CAVDREGGYTF.

Details on this clone: The read comes to an end 3 residues before the CDR3 does, leaving the germline J gene to fill in the end. The chain is built from TRBV2 and TRBJ1-1; D is possibly TRBD1 (6 bases). CDR1 is SNHLY, CDR2 FYNNEI, per germline. The CDR3 is made up of 18 amino acids. Trimming pared 5 bases from V and 0 bases from J, leaving 22 bases between. CDR3 amino acids: CASSSDPATGLMNTEAFF. The part of the CDR3 DNA that was read is TGTGCCAGCAGTTCGGATCCGGCGACAGGTCTCATGAACACTGAA.

Note on this clone: The read halts 3 residues ahead of the CDR3 end, with the missing end drawn from the germline J gene. The chain combines TRBV4-1 with TRBJ1-2; D perhaps matches TRBD1 (6 bases). Germline V lookup: CDR1 MGHRA, CDR2 YSYEKL. There are 15 residues in the CDR3. The DNA read from the CDR3 is TGCGCCAGCAGCCAAGATATCGGGACAATTGGAGAC. Translation gives CASSQDIGTIGD. The whole CDR3 sequence reads CASSQDIGTIGDYTF.

This clone ranks as medium-sized in terms of frequency. The read ends 3 residues early relative to the CDR3; the germline J gene fills the gap. The J gene is TRBJ1-5, the V gene TRBV19; 7 bases map to TRBD1. The germline CDR1 and CDR2 sequences are LNHDA and SQIVND (reference sequence). The V gene end was trimmed by 7 bases and the J gene end by 3 bases; junction bases not matched to a gene: 12. The CDR3 has 16 amino acids. The part of the CDR3 DNA that was read is TGTGCCAGTATCTTACTAGGGACAGAGAACAATCAGCCC. It codes for CASILLGTENNQP. From start to end, the CDR3 is CASILLGTENNQPQHF.

By frequency, this clone is medium-sized. The read ends 3 residues before the CDR3 terminus; that terminus is restored from the germline J gene. V usage is TRBV4-2 and J usage is TRBJ1-4; possible D gene TRBD1, 5 bases. Germline lookup yields CDR1 LGHNA and CDR2 YNFKEQ. The V end lost 2 bases, the J end lost 6 bases, and 13 bases lay between the germline ends. The CDR3 sequence is 15 residues long. The CDR3 DNA, read in part, is TGTGCCAGCAGCCAACCTGGGGGGAGGGATGAAAAA. It translates to CASSQPGGRDEK. The whole CDR3 reads CASSQPGGRDEKLFF.